This note documents a single TCR beta chain sequence. Original processing methods: Amplification with reference gene primers provided the estimates of nucleated cell counts. Generated by immunoSEQ multiplex PCR, the TCRdb table keeps only in-frame clones and is missing some. V and J calls and clone size are copied from that table; D and trimming were computed from the DNA. The sample holds 100,000 or so clones, around 88% seen once. The entry originates in a study of blood T cell repertoires in COVID-19. The CDR3 covers 14 residues. V was cut by 1 base and J by 0 bases, with 5 bases left in between. Per the germline V gene, CDR1 is SGHAT and CDR2 is FQNNGV.

Sequencing was carried out using peripheral blood. V usage is TRBV11-2 and J usage is TRBJ2-3; unclear D gene. This clonotype was obtained from a human donor in a cohort sampled during active COVID-19. The DNA for the CDR3 is TGTGCCAGCAGCTTAGCGGTCAGCACAGATACGCAGTATTTT. It is translated as CASSLAVSTDTQYF.